What follows describes a single TCR beta chain. Antigen unknown. The PCR had 60 Vbeta and 13 Jbeta primers. The method was immunoSEQ multiplex PCR; TCRdb's version includes in-frame clones alone and lacks a portion of them. The top ten hold approximately 15% of the sample, which has about 84,000 clones, about 60% seen once. The source of the sample is a study of cytomegalovirus exposure and HLA in healthy donors. Per the germline V gene, CDR1 is MDHEN and CDR2 is SYDVKM. V lost 8 bases and J lost 0, with 10 bases in between. The length of the CDR3 is 13 residues. Findings of the study overall: An observed cluster of highly shared sequence variants was recorded as a likely sequencing artifact. In a later analysis, HLA-associated TCR beta chains were more clonally expanded than equally common others. The authors later found TCR association rates varying by HLA locus, with DRB1 most and HLA-C fewest.

The gene calls are TRBV28 and TRBJ1-1; D gene ambiguous. This TCR was sampled from a woman in her forties in good health and CMV-seropositive. The sequenced sample was PBMCs. CDR3 in DNA: TGTGCCAGCGAGCCTGTGGTGAACACTGAAGCTTTCTTT. Translation gives CASEPVVNTEAFF.